This T cell receptor (beta chain) was identified during a study of blood T cells in healthy people across ages. Study outcomes and limitations: Higher diversity, along with more naive CD4+ cells, distinguished long-lived donors from aged donors.

Using a J-beta primer mix together with a sample-barcoded 5' primer, a second PCR was run for about 7 to 12 cycles. Through a template-switch adaptor with 12 random nucleotides, each cDNA molecule received a tag. From the 5' RACE reads, TCRdb called clonotypes with MiXCR, one entry per CDR3 protein. Among 780,000 or so distinct CDR3 sequences, approximately 60% were seen once, and the ten largest hold around a quarter. Turning to this clonotype: Its antigen remains unknown.

Staff drew around 10 milliliters of peripheral blood from each donor. V gave up 0 bases and J gave up 0 bases, with 12 bases separating them. Germline V lookup: CDR1 DFQATT, CDR2 SNEGSKA (reference sequence). This CDR3 spans 16 amino acids. This clonotype was obtained from a man between 35 and 55 years old in good health. The sample taken for sequencing was blood. The J gene is TRBJ1-5, the V gene TRBV20-1; tentative D call: TRBD1 (6 bases). The CDR3 coding sequence is TGCAGTGCTAGAGATCGCGGCAGGGGTAGCAATCAGCCCCAGCATTTT. Protein: CSARDRGRGSNQPQHF.